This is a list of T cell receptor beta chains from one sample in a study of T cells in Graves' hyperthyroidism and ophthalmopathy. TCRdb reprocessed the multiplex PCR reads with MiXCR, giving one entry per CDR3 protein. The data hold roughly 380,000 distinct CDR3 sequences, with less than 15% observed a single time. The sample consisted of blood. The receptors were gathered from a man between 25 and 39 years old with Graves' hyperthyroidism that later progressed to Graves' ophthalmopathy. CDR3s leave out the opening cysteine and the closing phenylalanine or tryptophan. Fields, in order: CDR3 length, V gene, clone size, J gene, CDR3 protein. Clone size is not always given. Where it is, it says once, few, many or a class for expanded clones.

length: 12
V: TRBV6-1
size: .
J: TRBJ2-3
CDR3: ASLLDAWSDTQY

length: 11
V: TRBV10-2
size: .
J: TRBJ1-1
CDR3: ASSEWENTEAF

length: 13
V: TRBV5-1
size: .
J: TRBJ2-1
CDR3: ASSLGSGGNNERF

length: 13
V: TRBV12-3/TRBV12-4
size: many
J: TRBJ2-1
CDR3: ASTPPSGGFNEQF

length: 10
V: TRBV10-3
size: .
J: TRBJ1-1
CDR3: AIAQMNTEAF

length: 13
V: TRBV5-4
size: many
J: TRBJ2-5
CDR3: ASTSGAREQETQY

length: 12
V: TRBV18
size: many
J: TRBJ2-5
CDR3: ASSTSGTGETQY

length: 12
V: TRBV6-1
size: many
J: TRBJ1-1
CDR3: ASSEDRGRTEAF

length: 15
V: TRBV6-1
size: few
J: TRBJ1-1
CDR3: ASSSGRPGILNTEAF

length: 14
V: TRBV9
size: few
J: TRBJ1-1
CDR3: ASSSQTGRVITEAF

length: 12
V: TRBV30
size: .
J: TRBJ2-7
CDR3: AWSWTGLDGEQY

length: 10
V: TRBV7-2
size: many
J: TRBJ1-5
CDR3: ASSPRDQPQH

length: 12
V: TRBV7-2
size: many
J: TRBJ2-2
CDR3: ASSLGPQAGELF

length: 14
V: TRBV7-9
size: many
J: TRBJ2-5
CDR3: ASSSLGAGGLKTQY

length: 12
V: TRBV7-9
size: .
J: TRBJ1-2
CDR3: ASSFKAGAYGYT

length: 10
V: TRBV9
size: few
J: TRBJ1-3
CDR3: ASSGTGNTIY

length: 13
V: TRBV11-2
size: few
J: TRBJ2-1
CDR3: ASSLEIAGVGEQF

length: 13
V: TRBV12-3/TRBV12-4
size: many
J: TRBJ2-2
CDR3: ASSIGTGYTGELF

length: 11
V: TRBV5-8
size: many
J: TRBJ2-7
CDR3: ASRPQGAYEQY

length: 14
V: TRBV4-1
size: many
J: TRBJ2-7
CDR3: ASSQALRDGRDEQY

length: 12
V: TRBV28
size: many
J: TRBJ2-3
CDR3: ASSSTGLADTQY

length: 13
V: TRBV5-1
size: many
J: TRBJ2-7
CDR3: ASSLFQGLSYEQY

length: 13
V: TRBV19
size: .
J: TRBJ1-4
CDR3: ASSFRTGGREKLF

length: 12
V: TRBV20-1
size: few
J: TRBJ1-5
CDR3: SARWGGVNQPQH

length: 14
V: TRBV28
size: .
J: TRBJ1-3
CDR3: ASSLEGTASGNTIY

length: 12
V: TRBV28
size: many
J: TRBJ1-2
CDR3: ASSPTEQGYGYT

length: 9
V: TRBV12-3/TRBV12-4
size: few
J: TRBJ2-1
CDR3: ASTLGGEQF

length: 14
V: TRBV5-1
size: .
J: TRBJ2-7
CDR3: ASSLAAPAWTYEQY

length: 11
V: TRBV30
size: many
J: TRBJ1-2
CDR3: AWIRRRPYGYT

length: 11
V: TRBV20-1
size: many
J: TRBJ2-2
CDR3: SAPGQGTGELF

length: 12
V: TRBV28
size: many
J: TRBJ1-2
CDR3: ASSLSAGGGGYT

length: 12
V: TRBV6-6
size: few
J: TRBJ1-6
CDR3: ASSYGLENSPLH

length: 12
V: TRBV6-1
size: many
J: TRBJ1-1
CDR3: ASNPGGGDTEAF

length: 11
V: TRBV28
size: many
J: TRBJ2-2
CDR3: ASRPQGTGELF

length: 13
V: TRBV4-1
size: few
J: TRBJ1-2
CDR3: ASSQPLGANYGYT

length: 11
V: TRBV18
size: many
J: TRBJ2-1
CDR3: ASSSSGEGEQF

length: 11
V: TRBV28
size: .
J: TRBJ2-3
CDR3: ASSDHTQDTQY

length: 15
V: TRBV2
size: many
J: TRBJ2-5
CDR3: ASSEMAGGSGKETQY

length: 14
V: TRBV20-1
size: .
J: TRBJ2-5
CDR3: SARVVRGRPQETQY

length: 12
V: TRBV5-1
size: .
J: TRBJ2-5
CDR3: ASSLLAGKETQY

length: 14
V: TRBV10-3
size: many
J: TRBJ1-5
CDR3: AISDHRGGSNQPQH

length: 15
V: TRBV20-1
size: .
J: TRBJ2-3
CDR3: SARDPLAGGTTDTQY

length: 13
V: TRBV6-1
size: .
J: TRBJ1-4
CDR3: ASRFSGTQAEKLF

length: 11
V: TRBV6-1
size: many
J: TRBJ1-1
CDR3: ASSDRENTEAF

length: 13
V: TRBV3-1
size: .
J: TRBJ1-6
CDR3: ASNHGAQYNSPLH

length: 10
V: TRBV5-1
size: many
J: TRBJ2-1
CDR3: ASSILGFRQF

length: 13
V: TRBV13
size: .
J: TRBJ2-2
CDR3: ASSLRTENTGELF

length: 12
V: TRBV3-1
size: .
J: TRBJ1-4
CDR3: ASSHQGGGEKLF

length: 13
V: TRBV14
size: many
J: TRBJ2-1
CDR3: ASSQEWGLRHEQF

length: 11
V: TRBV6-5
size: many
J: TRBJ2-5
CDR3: ASSYGFQETQY